The present T cell receptor beta chain was sequenced within a study of beta chain features in type 1 diabetes. The whole isolated RNA underwent reverse transcription, so sequencing captured expressed TCRB transcripts. Naive, central memory and regulatory T cell samples averaged about 3.57 million reads. Sequenced by immunoSEQ multiplex PCR; TCRdb stores in-frame clones only, minus some. The data show approximately 170,000 clones, 63% seen once. Turning to this clone: What it binds is not known.

Study results and caveats: There was a moderate but significant shortening of TCRB CDR3s in all four CD4+ subsets of Type 1 diabetes patients.

The CDR3 loop spans 13 amino acids. The germline CDR1 and CDR2 sequences are SQVTM and ANQGSEA. With 1 base clipped from V and 4 bases from J, the junction kept 3 bases outside the gene matches. The receptor comes from a man aged 25-40 years with type 1 diabetes. Sample: naive CD4+ T cells from blood. The genes are TRBV29-1 and TRBJ2-5, with TRBD1 matching 7 bases. CDR3 region: CSVEGQGPETQYF. The CDR3 coding sequence is TGCAGCGTTGAAGGACAGGGCCCAGAGACCCAGTACTTC.